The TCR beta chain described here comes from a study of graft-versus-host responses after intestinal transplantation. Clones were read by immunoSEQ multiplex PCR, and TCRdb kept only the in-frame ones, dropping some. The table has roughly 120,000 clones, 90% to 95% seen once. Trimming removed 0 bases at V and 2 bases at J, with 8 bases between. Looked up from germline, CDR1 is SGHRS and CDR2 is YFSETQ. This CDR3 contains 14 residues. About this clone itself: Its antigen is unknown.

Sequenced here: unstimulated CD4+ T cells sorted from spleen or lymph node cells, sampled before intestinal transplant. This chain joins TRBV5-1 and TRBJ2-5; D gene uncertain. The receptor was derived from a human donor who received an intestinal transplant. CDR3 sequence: CASSLAQFQETQYF. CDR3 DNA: TGCGCCAGCAGCTTGGCACAGTTTCAAGAGACCCAGTACTTC.